This T cell receptor beta chain was observed in a study of blood T cell repertoires in COVID-19. Study-wide context: PBMCs, B-cell-depleted T cells, or T cells were the source of the cDNA or gDNA that made up the material.

V dropped 6 bases and J dropped 7; count of bases not matched to a gene: 5. The CDR3 is 13 amino acids. CDR1 is ENHRY and CDR2 is SYGVKD in the germline V gene. Assay: immunoSEQ multiplex PCR; the TCRdb copy retains only in-frame clones and omits some. Of some 250,000 clones in the sample, approximately 80% are singletons; the top ten hold 27%. The sample taken for sequencing was peripheral blood. This sequence joins TRBV10-3 and TRBJ1-1; TRBD1 agrees at 10 bases. This TCR was sampled from a man aged 35-49 years with acute or convalescent COVID-19. The CDR3 nucleotides are TGTGCCATCAGGCAGGGACAGGGGATTGAAGCTTTCTTT. Translation gives CAIRQGQGIEAFF.